Listed here is a single TCR beta chain. This specimen belongs to a study of technical replicates of blood from a few donors. The table came from immunoSEQ multiplex PCR; TCRdb's copy has only in-frame clones and leaves some out. Among some 100,000 clones listed, roughly 95% were seen once. The germline V gene has CDR1 MNHEY and CDR2 SVGAGI. This CDR3 spans 15 amino acids. V was cut by 4 bases and J by 3 bases, with 15 bases left in between. The rearrangement links TRBV6-5 to TRBJ1-1; the D is unclear. The material sequenced was T cells isolated from PBMCs. The receptor comes from a human donor in good health. Here the CDR3 reads CASSLDGGSDTEAFF. The CDR3 DNA reads TGTGCCAGCAGTTTAGACGGCGGGTCGGACACTGAAGCTTTCTTT.